Detailed here is one T cell receptor (beta chain). Its specificity is unknown. This sample was included in a study of shared clonotypes between healthy human individuals. Study overall: Per donor, three plates held CD4 naive cells, three held CD4 memory, two held CD8 naive and one held CD8 memory.

The data were produced by immunoSEQ multiplex PCR, yet TCRdb's version contains in-frame clones alone and is incomplete. The profile covers about 680,000 clones, with around two thirds appearing a single time and 1.5% to 2% taken by the ten largest. Whole-study findings and limits: Sampling involved blood alone; tissue repertoires likely differ.

The CDR3 is made up of 13 amino acids. In germline, CDR1 is MDHEN, CDR2 SYDVKM. Trimming shortened V by 3 bases and J by 4 bases, and 10 bases separated the two germline ends. The sequence was obtained from a woman aged 30 to 39 in good health. The chain links TRBV28 to TRBJ2-7; D is uncertain. The sample was memory CD4+ T cells sorted from blood. The subset here: CD45RA-negative fraction. CDR3 coding DNA: TGTGCCAGCAGTTTGAAGGGTTGGTACGAGCAGTACTTC. Protein: CASSLKGWYEQYF. The variable domain in full, completed from reference TRBV28 and TRBJ2-7, reads DVKVTQSSRYLVKRTGEKVFLECVQDMDHENMFWYRQDPGLGLRLIYFSYDVKMKEKGDIPEGYSVSREKKERFSLILESASTNQTSMYLCASSLKGWYEQYFGPGTRLTVT.